The T cell receptor (beta chain) under discussion was sequenced for a study of T cell responses to AZD1222 COVID-19 vaccine. Whole-study findings and limits: Repertoires in all cases were sampled only once the peak T cell response had passed. It should be noted that donors were predominantly white British and more often female, and clonal diversity was possibly underestimated. Of the AZD1222 recipients, only five or six were seropositive at baseline.

The protocol was immunoSEQ multiplex PCR, while the TCRdb copy is restricted to in-frame clones and leaves out a portion. The sample has around 100,000 clones, 75% to 95% seen once. As concerns this clone: Its target is unknown.

The CDR3 covers 12 residues. V lost 6 bases and J 8 bases, leaving 10 bases between the germline ends. Germline CDR1 and CDR2: MDHEN and SYDVKM. The material was peripheral blood, obtained on day 0 of AZD1222 vaccination. The V call is TRBV28, the J call TRBJ1-4, with unresolved D. This receptor was taken from an adult in good health. The CDR3 sequence is CASRTGREKLFF. Written as DNA, the CDR3 is TGTGCCAGCAGAACCGGACGGGAAAAACTGTTTTTT.